This passage covers 21 T cell receptor beta chains from one sample sequenced in a study of cytomegalovirus exposure and HLA in healthy donors. 13 Jbeta primers and 60 Vbeta primers were used for the PCR. Some clones are missing from TCRdb's copy, which holds only in-frame ones; the method was immunoSEQ multiplex PCR. The data contain about 200,000 clones, around 79% of them singletons. The sequenced material came from PBMCs. The source is a woman aged 30 to 39 in good health and CMV-seropositive.

The CDR3 is CASSSRSPGQLNYGYTF. The CDR3 coding sequence is TGTGCCAGCAGCTCCCGTTCCCCGGGACAACTTAACTATGGCTACACCTTC. J is TRBJ1-2 and V is TRBV7-8; D possibly corresponds to TRBD1 (6 bases). V lost 4 bases and J lost 1, with 19 bases in between. CDR3 length: 17 residues. Germline V gene data show CDR1 as SGHVS and CDR2 as FQNEAQ.

The chain has TRBV10-1 and TRBJ2-3; TRBD2 aligns across 7 bases. V dropped 5 bases and J dropped 2; count of bases not matched to a gene: 4. This CDR3 region has 14 residues. Germline assignment: CDR1 WNHNN and CDR2 SYGVQD (reference sequence). The CDR3 region has the DNA TGCGCCAGCAGTAGCGGGGAGGTCACAGATACGCAGTATTTT. It is translated as CASSSGEVTDTQYF.

CDR3: CASSDREGLAQYF. In DNA, the CDR3 is TGTGCCAGCAGTGACCGGGAGGGATTGGCGCAGTATTTT. The chain combines TRBV6-5 with TRBJ2-3, with 8 bases aligning to TRBD2. V shed 5 bases and J 10 bases; nucleotides not matched to a gene: 8. Per the germline V gene, CDR1 is MNHEY and CDR2 is SVGAGI. The CDR3 is 13 amino acids.

This clone showed up just a few times. This chain links TRBV4-1 with TRBJ1-1; the D is unclear. Germline CDR1 and CDR2: MGHRA and YSYEKL. CDR3 size: 14 residues. The V gene lost 0 bases and the J gene lost 11 bases, with 16 bases spanning the gap. CDR3 sequence reads: CASSQDRRGPGAFF. The CDR3 DNA is TGCGCCAGCAGCCAAGATCGGCGGGGTCCGGGGGCTTTCTTT.

The chain is built from TRBV5-1 and TRBJ2-7, with 7 bases aligning to TRBD1. This CDR3 comprises 16 residues. CDR1 and CDR2 from the germline V gene are SGHRS and YFSETQ. V lost 5 bases and J lost 0; bases outside the gene matches: 11. The DNA for the CDR3 is TGCGCCAGCAGTCATTTGGGGACAGCGAGCTCCTACGAGCAGTACTTC. Amino acid sequence: CASSHLGTASSYEQYF. The entire variable domain, with the rest obtained from reference TRBV5-1 and TRBJ2-7, is as follows: KAGVTQTPRYLIKTRGQQVTLSCSPISGHRSVSWYQQTPGQGLQFLFEYFSETQRNKGNFPGRFSGRQFSNSRSEMNVSTLELGDSALYLCASSHLGTASSYEQYFGPGTRLTVT.

V is TRBV5-1 and J is TRBJ2-7; D is possibly TRBD1 (6 bases). Germline CDR1 and CDR2: SGHRS and YFSETQ. Trimming cost V 4 bases and J 2 bases, with 13 bases left between them. The CDR3 covers 14 residues. CDR3 coding DNA: TGCGCCAGCAGCACCCGGGACACAACCTACGAGCAGTACTTC. Its protein product is CASSTRDTTYEQYF.

The chain recombines TRBV5-5 with TRBJ1-4; 9 positions agree with TRBD1. V was pared by 0 bases and J by 11 bases, with 5 bases of the junction left unmatched. The CDR3 has 14 amino acids. CDR1 SGHKS and CDR2 YYEKEE come from the germline V gene (reference sequence). The CDR3 is CASSLDGTGSKLFF. CDR3 bases: TGTGCCAGCAGCTTGGATGGGACAGGGTCTAAACTGTTTTTT.

The chain uses TRBV6-6 and TRBJ2-1; 9 positions agree with TRBD1. V was clipped by 5 bases and J by 1 base; unmatched bases: 6. CDR3 size: 16 residues. Germline V lookup: CDR1 MNHNY, CDR2 SVGAGI (reference sequence). CDR3 DNA: TGTGCCAGCAGTACAGGGGGCGGGAATTCCTACAATGAGCAGTTCTTC. The encoded protein is CASSTGGGNSYNEQFF.

The chain links TRBV4-2 to TRBJ2-5; 8 nucleotides match TRBD2. This CDR3 is built from 15 residues. Germline assignment: CDR1 LGHNA and CDR2 YNFKEQ. V lost 6 bases, J lost 3 bases, and 9 bases stayed unmatched. The CDR3 DNA follows: TGTGCCAGCAGTAATGGTTGGCGGGGGGAAGAGACCCAGTACTTC. It specifies CASSNGWRGEETQYF.

This chain uses TRBV5-4 with TRBJ2-2, with TRBD1 matching 8 bases. This CDR3 contains 16 residues. The J segment lost 5 bases and the V segment lost 7 bases, leaving 13 bases of the junction unmatched. Per the germline V gene, CDR1 is SGHNT and CDR2 is YYREEE (reference sequence). The DNA of the CDR3 is TGTGCCAGCGAGGGGTCGGGACAGGTCGTTACCGGGGAGCTGTTTTTT. Amino acids: CASEGSGQVVTGELFF.

The chain couples TRBV4-3 to TRBJ1-3; D gene unclear. The CDR3 sequence is 16 residues long. V lost 0 bases and J lost 0, with 9 bases in between. CDR1 LGHNA and CDR2 YSLEER come from the germline V gene. The CDR3 nucleotides are TGCGCCAGCAGCCAAGAGCTACAGTACTCTGGAAACACCATATATTTT. It codes for CASSQELQYSGNTIYF.

The chain carries TRBV9 and TRBJ2-3; 7 bases match TRBD2. V trimming: 3 bases; J trimming: 6 bases; junction bases outside the gene matches: 10. This CDR3 is built from 15 residues. The germline CDR1 and CDR2 sequences are SGDLS and YYNGEE. In nucleotides, the CDR3 is TGTGCCAGCAGCGGAATCGGGAGGCGGTACGATACGCAGTATTTT. It encodes CASSGIGRRYDTQYF. Full variable domain (missing parts from reference TRBV9 and TRBJ2-3): DSGVTQTPKHLITATGQRVTLRCSPRSGDLSVYWYQQSLDQGLQFLIQYYNGEERAKGNILERFSAQQFPDLHSELNLSSLELGDSALYFCASSGIGRRYDTQYFGPGTRLTVL.

The table lists this clone with a few counts. This rearrangement joins TRBV4-2 to TRBJ1-4; D perhaps matches TRBD1 (5 bases). V lost 1 base and J lost 8, with 14 bases in between. Germline CDR1 reads LGHNA; CDR2 reads YNFKEQ. The CDR3 runs 15 residues. CDR3 sequence (DNA): TGTGCCAGCAGCCAAGTGGGGGGGACTTGGGAAAAACTGTTTTTT. This sequence encodes CASSQVGGTWEKLFF.

V gene TRBV9 combines with J gene TRBJ2-2, with 12 bases identical to TRBD2. The CDR3 is 16 amino acids. In germline, CDR1 is SGDLS, CDR2 YYNGEE. Trimming cost V 0 bases and J 7 bases; bases outside gene matches: 4. The CDR3 protein is CASSVEWTSGNGELFF. CDR3 DNA sequence: TGTGCCAGCAGCGTAGAGTGGACTAGCGGGAACGGGGAGCTGTTTTTT.

The gene calls are TRBV5-1 and TRBJ2-3; 9 bases agree with TRBD2. In germline, CDR1 is SGHRS, CDR2 YFSETQ. V shed 1 base and J 4 bases; nucleotides not matched to a gene: 4. This CDR3 region has 15 residues. CDR3 in amino acids: CASSLMGLAADTQYF. Here the CDR3 DNA reads TGCGCCAGCAGCTTGATGGGACTAGCAGCAGATACGCAGTATTTT.

The CDR3 loop reads CATSRPRENTEAFF. Written as DNA, the CDR3 is TGTGCCACCAGCAGACCCCGGGAGAACACTGAAGCTTTCTTT. The J gene is TRBJ1-1, the V gene TRBV15; D call uncertain. Trimming stripped 2 bases from V and 1 base from J, with 8 bases between. Per the germline V gene, CDR1 is LNHNV and CDR2 is YYDKDF (reference sequence). This CDR3 is built from 14 residues.

The chain employs TRBV5-6 and TRBJ1-2; 9 positions agree with TRBD1. Looked up from germline, CDR1 is SGHDT and CDR2 is YYEEEE. The CDR3 is 16 amino acids. V lost 6 bases to trimming and J lost 3 bases; unmatched junction nucleotides: 12. The CDR3 loop reads CASNLNGQGMDYGYTF. The CDR3 DNA reads as TGTGCCAGCAACCTAAACGGACAGGGGATGGACTATGGCTACACCTTC. Using reference TRBV5-6 and TRBJ1-2 for the parts outside the CDR3, the full variable domain is DAGVTQSPTHLIKTRGQQVTLRCSPKSGHDTVSWYQQALGQGPQFIFQYYEEEERQRGNFPDRFSGHQFPNYSSELNVNALLLGDSALYLCASNLNGQGMDYGYTFGSGTRLTVV.

The chain employs TRBV12-5 and TRBJ2-2; the match to TRBD1 covers 7 bases. Per the germline V gene, CDR1 is LGHNT and CDR2 is FRNRAP. Trimming took 7 bases from V and 6 from J; bases not matched to a gene: 8. The CDR3 loop spans 14 amino acids. The CDR3 DNA sequence: TGTGCTAGTGCCTCGACAGGGTATGCCGGGGAGCTGTTTTTT. This sequence encodes CASASTGYAGELFF.

This clone came up once. This chain links TRBV10-3 with TRBJ1-2; TRBD1 matches 9 bases. The germline V gene has CDR1 ENHRY and CDR2 SYGVKD. Trimming took 2 bases from V and 8 from J; bases not matched to a gene: 3. This CDR3 is built from 13 residues. The CDR3 is CAISERTGEGYTF. The CDR3 DNA is TGTGCCATCAGTGAGAGGACAGGGGAAGGCTACACCTTC.

The chain couples TRBV7-6 to TRBJ2-2; 8 bases line up with TRBD2. Losses at the gene ends were 4 bases for V and 0 bases for J; bases not matched to a gene: 16. This CDR3 comprises 20 residues. Germline CDR1 and CDR2: SGHVS and FNYEAQ. CDR3 DNA: TGTGCCAGCAGCTCCAACGGGGGGGTAGCCCTAGACGCGAACACCGGGGAGCTGTTTTTT. Translating it yields CASSSNGGVALDANTGELFF. Complete variable domain (other parts from reference TRBV7-6 and TRBJ2-2): GAGVSQSPRYKVTKRGQDVALRCDPISGHVSLYWYRQALGQGPEFLTYFNYEAQQDKSGLPNDRFSAERPEGSISTLTIQRTEQRDSAMYRCASSSNGGVALDANTGELFFGEGSRLTVL.

The genes are TRBV7-9 and TRBJ2-1, with a weak D call TRBD1 (6 bases). The CDR3 runs to 18 residues. Germline assignment: CDR1 SEHNR and CDR2 FQNEAQ (reference sequence). V was pared by 1 base and J by 4 bases, with 20 bases between. The CDR3, as DNA: TGTGCCAGCAGCTTAGGAAACAGGGCACAACGACCGTACAATGAGCAGTTCTTC. Its protein is CASSLGNRAQRPYNEQFF. Variable domain in full (rest from reference TRBV7-9 and TRBJ2-1): DTGVSQNPRHKITKRGQNVTFRCDPISEHNRLYWYRQTLGQGPEFLTYFQNEAQLEKSRLLSDRFSAERPKGSFSTLEIQRTEQGDSAMYLCASSLGNRAQRPYNEQFFGPGTRLTVL.